This TCR beta chain stems from a study of blood T cell repertoires in COVID-19. Authors' methods: Amplification of reference gene primers provided the estimated nucleated cell counts. Generated by immunoSEQ multiplex PCR, the TCRdb table keeps only in-frame clones and is missing some. The DNA was the basis for D and trimming; V, J and clone size are from that table. The sample lists over 100,000 clones; roughly 80% were seen once. This clone showed up just once. Germline CDR1 LNHDA, CDR2 SQIVND (reference sequence). Trimming stripped 5 bases from V and 6 bases from J, with 17 bases between. The CDR3 is made up of 15 amino acids.

The TCR sequence derives from a man in his fifties or sixties with active or convalescent COVID-19. The sequenced sample consisted of peripheral blood. V and J are TRBV19 and TRBJ2-1; maybe TRBD1 (5 bases). The CDR3 DNA sequence: TGTGCCAGTAGTCCCATGGGCACAGGATTCAATGAGCAGTTCTTC. This gives the protein CASSPMGTGFNEQFF.